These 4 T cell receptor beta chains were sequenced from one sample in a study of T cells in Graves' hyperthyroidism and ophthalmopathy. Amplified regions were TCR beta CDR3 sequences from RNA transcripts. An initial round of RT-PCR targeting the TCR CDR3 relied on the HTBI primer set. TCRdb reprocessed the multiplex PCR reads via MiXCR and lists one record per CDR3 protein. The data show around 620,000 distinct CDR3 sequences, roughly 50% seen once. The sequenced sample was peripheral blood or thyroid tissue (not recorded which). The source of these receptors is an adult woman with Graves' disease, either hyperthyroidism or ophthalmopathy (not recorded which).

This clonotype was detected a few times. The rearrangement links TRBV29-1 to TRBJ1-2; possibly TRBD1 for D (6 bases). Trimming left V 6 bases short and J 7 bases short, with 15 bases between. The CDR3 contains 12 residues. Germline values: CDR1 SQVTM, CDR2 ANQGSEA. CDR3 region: CSVASQGSGYTF. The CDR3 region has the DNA TGCAGCGTAGCATCACAGGGTAGTGGCTACACCTTC.

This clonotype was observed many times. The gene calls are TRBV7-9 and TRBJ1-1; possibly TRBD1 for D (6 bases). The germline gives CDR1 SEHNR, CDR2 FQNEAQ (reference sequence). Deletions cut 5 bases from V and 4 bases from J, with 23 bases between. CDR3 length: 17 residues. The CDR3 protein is CASSPSWTETGSTEAFF. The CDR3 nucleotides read TGTGCCAGCAGCCCCTCCTGGACAGAAACCGGGAGCACTGAAGCTTTCTTT.

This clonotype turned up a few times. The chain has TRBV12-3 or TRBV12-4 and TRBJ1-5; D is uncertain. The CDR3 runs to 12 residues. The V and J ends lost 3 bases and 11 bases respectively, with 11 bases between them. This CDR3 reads CASSLVRETQHF. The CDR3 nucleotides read TGTGCCAGCAGTTTGGTGCGGGAGACCCAGCATTTT.

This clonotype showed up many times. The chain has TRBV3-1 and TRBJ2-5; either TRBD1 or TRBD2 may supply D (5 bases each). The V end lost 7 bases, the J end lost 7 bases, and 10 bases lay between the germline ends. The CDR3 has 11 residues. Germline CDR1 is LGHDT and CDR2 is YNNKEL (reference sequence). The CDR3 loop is CASNGATTQYF. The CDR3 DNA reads TGTGCCAGCAACGGGGCTACGACCCAGTACTTC.